The 27 T cell receptor beta chains below come from one sample, sequenced in a study of cytomegalovirus exposure and HLA in healthy donors. PCR used 60 Vbeta primers and 13 Jbeta primers. Generated by immunoSEQ multiplex PCR, the TCRdb table keeps only in-frame clones and is missing some. Here the sample spans roughly 130,000 clones, 74% being singletons. The sequencing input was PBMCs. The source of these receptors is a man aged 35 to 55 in good health and CMV-seropositive.

This clone was counted once. This chain's CDR3 is CASSSYLRTSGKSSYNEQFF. DNA for the CDR3: TGTGCCAGCAGCTCATACCTTCGGACTAGCGGGAAGAGCTCCTACAATGAGCAGTTCTTC. The chain recombines TRBV13 with TRBJ2-1; TRBD2 matches 12 bases. The CDR3 is 20 amino acids. The ends lost 4 bases at V and 0 bases at J; junction bases unmatched: 13. CDR1 PRHDT and CDR2 FYEKMQ come from the germline V gene (reference sequence).

The chain has TRBV28 and TRBJ2-7; 9 bases match TRBD1. After removal of 5 bases from V and 3 bases from J, the junction contained 8 bases not matched to a gene. Per germline, CDR1 MDHEN and CDR2 SYDVKM. The CDR3 spans 15 residues. The CDR3 coding sequence is TGTGCCAGCAGTGGTCAGGGGACAGGGTACTACGAGCAGTACTTC. This gives the protein CASSGQGTGYYEQYF. Variable domain in full (rest from reference TRBV28 and TRBJ2-7): DVKVTQSSRYLVKRTGEKVFLECVQDMDHENMFWYRQDPGLGLRLIYFSYDVKMKEKGDIPEGYSVSREKKERFSLILESASTNQTSMYLCASSGQGTGYYEQYFGPGTRLTVT.

This clone occurred a few times. The rearrangement uses TRBV29-1 and TRBJ1-2, with 10 bases aligning to TRBD1. The V and J ends lost 6 bases and 4 bases, in that order; junction bases with no gene match: 14. The CDR3 runs to 16 residues. The V gene's germline CDR1 is SQVTM and CDR2 ANQGSEA. The CDR3 bases are TGCAGCGTCGTTTGGGACAGGGGAGAGATGGGCTATGGCTACACCTTC. Translated, it gives CSVVWDRGEMGYGYTF.

V gene TRBV6-5 combines with J gene TRBJ1-2; D gene unclear. Trimming left V 5 bases short and J 7 bases short, with 11 bases between. Germline assignment: CDR1 MNHEY and CDR2 SVGAGI. The CDR3 totals 12 residues. The CDR3 DNA reads TGTGCCAGCAGTGCCGGAGCTTTTGGCTACACCTTC. This translates into CASSAGAFGYTF.

This chain uses TRBV7-9 with TRBJ1-1; D gene unclear. The CDR3 totals 13 residues. Looked up from germline, CDR1 is SEHNR and CDR2 is FQNEAQ (reference sequence). The V end lost 1 base, the J end lost 8 bases, and 11 bases lay between the germline ends. The CDR3 loop is CASSLDLNREAFF. The CDR3 nucleotides read TGTGCCAGCAGCTTAGACCTAAACAGAGAAGCTTTCTTT.

In its sample, this clone was seen a few times. V gene TRBV7-2 combines with J gene TRBJ2-5; 9 nucleotides agree with TRBD1. V lost 4 bases and J lost 5; bases outside the gene matches: 5. Germline V CDR1 and CDR2: SGHTA, FQGNSA. The CDR3 runs to 14 residues. CDR3 sequence (DNA): TGTGCCAGCAGCTGGAGACAGGGGGGCGAGACCCAGTACTTC. Amino acid sequence: CASSWRQGGETQYF.

V gene TRBV27 combines with J gene TRBJ2-1, with TRBD2 matching over 7 bases. V shed 4 bases and J 9 bases; nucleotides not matched to a gene: 21. Germline-derived CDR1 and CDR2 are MNHEY and SMNVEV (reference sequence). The CDR3 runs to 18 residues. The CDR3 bases are TGTGCCAGCAGTTACCCCCCCGCGGGCACTAGCGCTGCGGGTGAGCAGTTCTTC. Translating it yields CASSYPPAGTSAAGEQFF.

This clone occurred a few times. The V call is TRBV27, the J call TRBJ2-3; D unresolved. Germline values: CDR1 MNHEY, CDR2 SMNVEV (reference sequence). The V gene lost 5 bases and the J gene lost 6 bases, with 12 bases spanning the gap. This CDR3 is 13 amino acids long. For the CDR3, the DNA is TGTGCCAGCAGTGCACAATTAATGGATACGCAGTATTTT. Protein product: CASSAQLMDTQYF.

The rearrangement uses TRBV19 and TRBJ2-3; TRBD2 is a possible D gene (6 bases). V was shortened by 9 bases and J by 4 bases, with 14 bases between the two germline ends. The CDR3 totals 13 residues. Germline CDR1 reads LNHDA; CDR2 reads SQIVND (reference sequence). The CDR3 nucleotides are TGTGCCAGCATGCCCTGGGGGGCAGATACGCAGTATTTT. It codes for CASMPWGADTQYF.

V gene TRBV19 combines with J gene TRBJ2-1, with 9 positions matching TRBD1. Trimming removed 8 bases from V and 8 bases from J; junction bases left unmatched: 13. This CDR3 region has 15 residues. Germline lookup yields CDR1 LNHDA and CDR2 SQIVND (reference sequence). CDR3 bases: TGTGCCAGTTTAACAGGGGGCGCAAATGGGGATGAGCAGTTCTTC. Its translation: CASLTGGANGDEQFF.

This clone appeared once. The chain uses TRBV5-6 and TRBJ1-2; a weak D match, TRBD1 (6 bases). V was cut by 0 bases and J by 4 bases, with 10 bases left in between. Germline V gene sequence: CDR1 SGHDT, CDR2 YYEEEE. The CDR3 length is 14 residues. CDR3 amino acids: CASSLEDSPYGYTF. CDR3 in DNA: TGTGCCAGCAGCTTGGAGGACAGCCCCTATGGCTACACCTTC.

This clone showed up just a few times. J is TRBJ2-3 and V is TRBV6-4; D not resolved. The CDR3 sequence is 13 residues long. CDR1 and CDR2 from the germline V gene are MRHNA and SNTAGT. The ends were cut back, 5 bases at V and 1 base at J, with 7 bases in the middle. This CDR3 reads CASSPTGTDTQYF. In nucleotides, the CDR3 is TGTGCCAGCAGTCCTACAGGCACAGATACGCAGTATTTT.

This clone came up once. The J gene is TRBJ1-5, the V gene TRBV7-9; no reliable D call. In germline, CDR1 is SEHNR, CDR2 FQNEAQ (reference sequence). V dropped 5 bases and J dropped 1 base, with 12 bases sitting between them. The CDR3 loop spans 15 amino acids. CDR3 DNA: TGTGCCAGCAGCGACACAGAGCTAAGCAATCAGCCCCAGCATTTT. Encoded protein: CASSDTELSNQPQHF.

The chain couples TRBV4-1 to TRBJ2-1; 8 bases fit TRBD1. The CDR3 contains 12 residues. Trimming at V came to 3 bases and at J to 15 bases, leaving 7 bases not matched to a gene. The V gene's germline CDR1 is MGHRA and CDR2 YSYEKL. CDR3 in DNA: TGCGCCAGCAGCCATGATGACAGGGGTCGGTTCTTC. Its translation is CASSHDDRGRFF.

CDR3 sequence (DNA): TGTGCCAGCAGGTCAACAATCCCATCGAAGACAGGGGACAATCAGCCCCAGCATTTT. This codes for CASRSTIPSKTGDNQPQHF. The V call is TRBV27, the J call TRBJ1-5; 8 nucleotides align to TRBD1. Germline V lookup: CDR1 MNHEY, CDR2 SMNVEV (reference sequence). This CDR3 comprises 19 residues. After removal of 6 bases from V and 3 bases from J, the junction contained 19 bases not matched to a gene.

The DNA of the CDR3 is TGTGCCACCTATACAGGGGTGAACACTGAAGCTTTCTTT. This sequence encodes CATYTGVNTEAFF. The chain uses TRBV6-1 and TRBJ1-1; 7 nucleotides agree with TRBD1. From germline, CDR1 is MNHNS and CDR2 SASEGT. The CDR3 consists of 13 residues. The ends lost 10 bases at V and 0 bases at J; junction bases unmatched: 5.

As DNA, the CDR3 is TGTGCCACCAGCAGAGGAAGGCGGGGGACGGTTCTCACAGATACGCAGTATTTT. Translating it yields CATSRGRRGTVLTDTQYF. The chain employs TRBV15 and TRBJ2-3, with TRBD2 matching 7 bases. V lost 1 base and J lost 2; bases outside the gene matches: 12. CDR3 length equals 18 residues. Germline-derived CDR1 and CDR2 are LNHNV and YYDKDF (reference sequence).

This sequence joins TRBV5-4 and TRBJ2-1; tentative D call: TRBD2 (7 bases). V gave up 4 bases and J gave up 7 bases, with 21 bases separating them. The CDR3 is 16 residues long. Germline values: CDR1 SGHNT, CDR2 YYREEE (reference sequence). CDR3 in amino acids: CASSGSEGGLGNEQFF. The CDR3 DNA reads TGTGCCAGCAGCGGGTCCGAGGGGGGGCTGGGAAATGAGCAGTTCTTC.

The CDR3 DNA sequence: TGCGCCAGCAGCTTACAGGGGTTTGGGGCCAACGTCCTGACTTTC. Translated, it gives CASSLQGFGANVLTF. The V call is TRBV5-1, the J call TRBJ2-6, with 7 bases that match TRBD1. The CDR3 runs to 15 residues. The trim removed 2 bases at V and 3 bases at J, leaving 2 bases unmatched. Germline V CDR1 and CDR2: SGHRS, YFSETQ.

V gene TRBV2 combines with J gene TRBJ1-2; D is perhaps TRBD1 (5 bases). The V gene lost 4 bases and the J gene lost 3 bases, with 9 bases spanning the gap. This CDR3 spans 13 amino acids. CDR1 SNHLY and CDR2 FYNNEI come from the germline V gene. The CDR3 loop is CASSVQGHYGYTF. CDR3 coding DNA: TGTGCCAGCAGTGTGCAGGGCCACTATGGCTACACCTTC.

The V call is TRBV4-1, the J call TRBJ2-5; no definite D call. The last part of the DNA fits TRBJ2-7 better; the J call may be wrong. CDR1 is MGHRA, CDR2 YSYEKL, per germline. The CDR3 totals 13 residues. The CDR3 region is CASSLVLAYEQYF. Written as DNA, the CDR3 is TGCGCCAGCAGCCTAGTGCTAGCCTACGAGCAGTACTTC.

The chain uses TRBV11-3 and TRBJ2-7; 7 bases align to TRBD1. Per the germline V gene, CDR1 is SGHNT and CDR2 is YENEEA. The CDR3 loop spans 13 amino acids. With V trimmed by 5 bases and J by 5 bases, 6 bases remained unmatched. This CDR3 is CASSGRDSNEQYF. As DNA, the CDR3 is TGTGCCAGCAGCGGACGGGACAGCAACGAGCAGTACTTC.

V usage is TRBV28 and J usage is TRBJ2-3; 12 bases are a match to TRBD1. Germline CDR1 is MDHEN and CDR2 is SYDVKM. The CDR3 runs to 15 residues. V shed 5 bases, J shed 7 bases, and the junction held 7 bases outside the gene matches. CDR3 coding DNA: TGTGCCAGCAGTGAAGGGACAGGGGGCGCGAATACGCAGTATTTT. This sequence encodes CASSEGTGGANTQYF.

This clone was observed a handful of times. The chain is built from TRBV6-1 and TRBJ2-7; D is possibly TRBD2 (6 bases). From germline, CDR1 is MNHNS and CDR2 SASEGT. The length of the CDR3 is 15 residues. Deletions cut 6 bases from V and 0 bases from J, with 15 bases between. The CDR3 reads CASSSRGGSSYEQYF. The CDR3 coding sequence is TGTGCCAGCAGCTCCCGTGGGGGGTCCTCCTACGAGCAGTACTTC.

This chain links TRBV5-1 with TRBJ2-1, with D possibly matching TRBD2 (5 bases). V lost 10 bases and J lost 6, with 11 bases in between. Germline-derived CDR1 and CDR2 are SGHRS and YFSETQ. This CDR3 contains 11 residues. CDR3 coding DNA: TGCGCCGGCACGGAGGTCAATGAGCAGTTCTTC. Encoded protein: CAGTEVNEQFF.

The chain couples TRBV19 to TRBJ1-4; D remains unclear. Germline CDR1 LNHDA, CDR2 SQIVND (reference sequence). V lost 3 bases and J 0 bases, leaving 11 bases between the germline ends. This CDR3 spans 16 amino acids. The CDR3 sequence is CASSMIGSATNEKLFF. CDR3 DNA: TGTGCCAGTAGTATGATCGGGTCTGCAACTAATGAAAAACTGTTTTTT.

The chain employs TRBV7-8 and TRBJ1-1, with 10 bases matching TRBD1. Looked up from germline, CDR1 is SGHVS and CDR2 is FQNEAQ. This CDR3 region has 16 residues. Germline trimming cut 5 bases from V and 4 bases from J; bases unmatched to any gene: 10. Written as DNA, the CDR3 is TGTGCCAGCAGCCTCACGACAGGGGGCTTTGGCACTGAAGCTTTCTTT. It yields the protein CASSLTTGGFGTEAFF.